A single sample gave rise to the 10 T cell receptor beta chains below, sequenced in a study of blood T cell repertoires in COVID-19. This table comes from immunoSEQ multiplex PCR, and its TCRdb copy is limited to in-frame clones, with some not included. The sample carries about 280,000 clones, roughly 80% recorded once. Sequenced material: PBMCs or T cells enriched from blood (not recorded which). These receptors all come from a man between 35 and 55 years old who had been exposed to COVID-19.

CDR3 sequence: CASSIATEQFF. The CDR3 DNA reads TGTGCCAGTAGTATAGCTACTGAGCAGTTCTTC. The J gene is TRBJ2-1, the V gene TRBV19, with no clear D. This CDR3 is 11 amino acids long. Germline V gene data show CDR1 as LNHDA and CDR2 as SQIVND (reference sequence). V was trimmed by 1 base and J by 9 bases, leaving 4 bases between them. Variable domain in full (rest from reference TRBV19 and TRBJ2-1): DGGITQSPKYLFRKEGQNVTLSCEQNLNHDAMYWYRQDPGQGLRLIYYSQIVNDFQKGDIAEGYSVSREKKESFPLTVTSAQKNPTAFYLCASSIATEQFFGPGTRLTVL.

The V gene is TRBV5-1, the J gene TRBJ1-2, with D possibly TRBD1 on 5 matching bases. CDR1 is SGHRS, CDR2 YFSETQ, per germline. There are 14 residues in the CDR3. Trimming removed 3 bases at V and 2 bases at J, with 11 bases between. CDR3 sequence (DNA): TGCGCCAGCAGCTCAAGGACACAAAACTATGGCTACACCTTC. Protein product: CASSSRTQNYGYTF. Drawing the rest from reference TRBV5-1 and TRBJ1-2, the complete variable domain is KAGVTQTPRYLIKTRGQQVTLSCSPISGHRSVSWYQQTPGQGLQFLFEYFSETQRNKGNFPGRFSGRQFSNSRSEMNVSTLELGDSALYLCASSSRTQNYGYTFGSGTRLTVV.

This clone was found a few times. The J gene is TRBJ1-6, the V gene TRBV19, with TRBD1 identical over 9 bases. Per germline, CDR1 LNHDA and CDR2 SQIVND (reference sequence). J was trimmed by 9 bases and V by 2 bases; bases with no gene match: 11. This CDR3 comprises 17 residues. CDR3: CASSISHVGTGISPLHF. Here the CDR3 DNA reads TGTGCCAGTAGTATATCTCATGTTGGGACAGGGATTTCACCCCTCCACTTT.

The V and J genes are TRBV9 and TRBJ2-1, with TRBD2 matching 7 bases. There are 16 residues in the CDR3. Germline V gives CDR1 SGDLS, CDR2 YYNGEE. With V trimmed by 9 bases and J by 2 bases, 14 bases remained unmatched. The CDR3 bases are TGTGCCACCATTCGGGGGAGGGAGTTTACCTACAATGAGCAGTTCTTC. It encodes CATIRGREFTYNEQFF.

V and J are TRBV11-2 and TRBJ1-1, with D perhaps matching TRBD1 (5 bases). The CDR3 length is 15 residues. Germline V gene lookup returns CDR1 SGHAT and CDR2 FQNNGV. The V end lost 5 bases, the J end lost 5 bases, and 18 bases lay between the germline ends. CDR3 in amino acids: CASSRGSAAGTEAFF. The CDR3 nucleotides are TGTGCCAGCAGCAGGGGTTCGGCCGCGGGGACTGAAGCTTTCTTT.

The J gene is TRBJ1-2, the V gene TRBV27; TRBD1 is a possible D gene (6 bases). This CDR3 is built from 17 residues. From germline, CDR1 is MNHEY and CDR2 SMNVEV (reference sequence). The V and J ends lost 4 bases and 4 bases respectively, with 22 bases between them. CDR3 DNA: TGTGCCAGCAGTTCATCACCCCCTGGGACACTGGCCTATGGCTACACCTTC. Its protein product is CASSSSPPGTLAYGYTF.

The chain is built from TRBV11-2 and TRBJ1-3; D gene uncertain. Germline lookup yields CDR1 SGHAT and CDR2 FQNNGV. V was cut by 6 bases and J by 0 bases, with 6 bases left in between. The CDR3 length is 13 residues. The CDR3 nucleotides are TGTGCCAGCAGGTCTTTCTCTGGAAACACCATATATTTT. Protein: CASRSFSGNTIYF. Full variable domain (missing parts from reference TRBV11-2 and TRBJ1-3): EAGVAQSPRYKIIEKRQSVAFWCNPISGHATLYWYQQILGQGPKLLIQFQNNGVVDDSQLPKDRFSAERLKGVDSTLKIQPAKLEDSAVYLCASRSFSGNTIYFGEGSWLTVV.

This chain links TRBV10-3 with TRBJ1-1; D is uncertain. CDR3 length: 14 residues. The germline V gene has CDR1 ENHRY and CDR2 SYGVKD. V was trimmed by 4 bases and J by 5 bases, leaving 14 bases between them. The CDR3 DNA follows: TGTGCCATCAGTGTGGGCGGGAGTAGGACTGAAGCTTTCTTT. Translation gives CAISVGGSRTEAFF.

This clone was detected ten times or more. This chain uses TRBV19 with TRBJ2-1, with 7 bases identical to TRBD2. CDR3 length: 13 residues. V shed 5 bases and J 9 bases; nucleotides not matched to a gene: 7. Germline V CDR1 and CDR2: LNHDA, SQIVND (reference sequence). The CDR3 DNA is TGTGCCAGTAGTGGTGGACTAGTAGGTGAGCAGTTCTTC. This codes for CASSGGLVGEQFF.

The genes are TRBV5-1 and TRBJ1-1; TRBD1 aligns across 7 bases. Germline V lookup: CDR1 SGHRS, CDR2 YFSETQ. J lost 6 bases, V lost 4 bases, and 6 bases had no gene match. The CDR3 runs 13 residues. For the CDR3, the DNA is TGCGCCAGCAGCGCGAAACAGGGGTCTGAAGCTTTCTTT. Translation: CASSAKQGSEAFF.